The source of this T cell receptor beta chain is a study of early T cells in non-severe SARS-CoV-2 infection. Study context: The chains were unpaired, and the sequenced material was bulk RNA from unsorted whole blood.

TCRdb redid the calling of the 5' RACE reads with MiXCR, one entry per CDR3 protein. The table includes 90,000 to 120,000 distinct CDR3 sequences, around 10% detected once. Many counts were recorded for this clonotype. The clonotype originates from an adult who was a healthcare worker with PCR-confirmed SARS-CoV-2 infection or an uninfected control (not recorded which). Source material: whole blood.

In nucleotides, the CDR3 is TGTGCCAGCAGGGATGCGGGGAGTAGTGTCTCTGGAAACACCATATATTTT. Its translation is CASRDAGSSVSGNTIYF. The genes are TRBV25-1 and TRBJ1-3; D not resolved. The V end lost 6 bases, the J end lost 0 bases, and 18 bases lay between the germline ends. CDR3 size: 17 residues. The germline V gene encodes CDR1 MGHDK and CDR2 SYGVNS.